This passage covers 5 T cell receptor beta chains from one sample sequenced in a study of graft-versus-host responses after intestinal transplantation. Repertoires were generated with immunoSEQ multiplex PCR, while TCRdb's copy carries only in-frame clones and drops some. The sample gives tens of thousands of clones, roughly 89% of which show up once; less than 8% is in the top ten. The starting material was bone marrow, obtained roughly 110 weeks after intestinal transplantation. These receptors were taken from a human patient who received an intestinal transplant, so some T cells may come from the graft donor.

The V call is TRBV27, the J call TRBJ2-7; the D gene is possibly TRBD1 (5 bases). The germline CDR1 and CDR2 sequences are MNHEY and SMNVEV (reference sequence). This CDR3 is built from 14 residues. V was clipped by 2 bases and J by 2 bases, with 10 bases between them. The CDR3 here is CASSLGADAYEQYF. For the CDR3, the DNA is TGTGCCAGCAGTTTAGGGGCGGACGCCTACGAGCAGTACTTC.

This chain uses TRBV5-1 with TRBJ1-1; TRBD1 matches at 10 bases. Germline assignment: CDR1 SGHRS and CDR2 YFSETQ. This CDR3 spans 14 amino acids. V trimming: 4 bases; J trimming: 0 bases; junction bases outside the gene matches: 0. The DNA of the CDR3 is TGCGCCAGCAGCGACAGGGGGCTGAACACTGAAGCTTTCTTT. It translates to CASSDRGLNTEAFF. Full variable domain (outside the CDR3, taken from reference TRBV5-1 and TRBJ1-1): KAGVTQTPRYLIKTRGQQVTLSCSPISGHRSVSWYQQTPGQGLQFLFEYFSETQRNKGNFPGRFSGRQFSNSRSEMNVSTLELGDSALYLCASSDRGLNTEAFFGQGTRLTVV.

The rearrangement joins TRBV29-1 to TRBJ1-5, with D possibly being TRBD1 (5 bases). Germline V lookup: CDR1 SQVTM, CDR2 ANQGSEA. V gave up 3 bases and J gave up 3 bases, with 6 bases separating them. This CDR3 has 12 residues. The CDR3 DNA reads TGCAGCGTTGAGGGACCCAATCAGCCCCAGCATTTT. It codes for CSVEGPNQPQHF.

The V gene is TRBV12-5, the J gene TRBJ1-5, with no clear D. This CDR3 is built from 13 residues. Per germline, CDR1 LGHNT and CDR2 FRNRAP. The V end lost 1 base, the J end lost 2 bases, and 3 bases lay between the germline ends. The CDR3 spells CASGLEGNQPQHF. The DNA for the CDR3 is TGTGCTAGTGGTTTGGAGGGCAATCAGCCCCAGCATTTT.

V is TRBV6-1 and J is TRBJ2-5; D is undetermined. Matching the DNA end better, TRBJ2-7 makes the J call doubtful. The germline V gene has CDR1 MNHNS and CDR2 SASEGT. The CDR3 runs to 12 residues. CDR3 DNA: TGTGCCGGAGAAGGGTCGTCCTACGAGCAGTACTTC. Protein sequence: CAGEGSSYEQYF.